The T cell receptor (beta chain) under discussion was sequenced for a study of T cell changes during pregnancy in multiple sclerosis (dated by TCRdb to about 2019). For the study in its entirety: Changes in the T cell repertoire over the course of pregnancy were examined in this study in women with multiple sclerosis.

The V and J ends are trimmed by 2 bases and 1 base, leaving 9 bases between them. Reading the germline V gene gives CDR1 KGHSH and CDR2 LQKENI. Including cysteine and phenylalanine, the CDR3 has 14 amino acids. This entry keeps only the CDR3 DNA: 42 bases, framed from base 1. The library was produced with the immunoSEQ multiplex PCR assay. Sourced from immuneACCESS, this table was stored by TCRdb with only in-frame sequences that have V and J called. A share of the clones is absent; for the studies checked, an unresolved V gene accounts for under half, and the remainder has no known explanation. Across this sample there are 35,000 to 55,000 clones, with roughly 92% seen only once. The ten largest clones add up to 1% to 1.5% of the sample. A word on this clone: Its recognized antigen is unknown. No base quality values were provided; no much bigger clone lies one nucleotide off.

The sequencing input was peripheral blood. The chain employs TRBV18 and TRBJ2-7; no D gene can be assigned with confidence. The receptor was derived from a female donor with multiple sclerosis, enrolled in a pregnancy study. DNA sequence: TGTGCCAGCTCACCATTAACGGATTCCTACGAGCAGTACTTC. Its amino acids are CASSPLTDSYEQYF.